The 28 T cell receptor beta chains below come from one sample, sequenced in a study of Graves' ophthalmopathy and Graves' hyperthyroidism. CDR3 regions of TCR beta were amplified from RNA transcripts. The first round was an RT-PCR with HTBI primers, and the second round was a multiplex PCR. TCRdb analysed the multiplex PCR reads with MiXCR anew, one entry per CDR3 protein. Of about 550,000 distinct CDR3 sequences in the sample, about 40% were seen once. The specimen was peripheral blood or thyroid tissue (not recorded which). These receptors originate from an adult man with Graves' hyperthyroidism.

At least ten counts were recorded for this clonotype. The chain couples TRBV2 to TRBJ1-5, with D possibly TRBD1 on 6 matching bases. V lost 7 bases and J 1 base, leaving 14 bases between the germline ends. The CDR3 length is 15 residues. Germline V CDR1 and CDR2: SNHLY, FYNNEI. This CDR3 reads CASKSRGPSNQPQHF. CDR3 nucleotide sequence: TGTGCCAGCAAGAGCAGGGGTCCGAGCAATCAGCCCCAGCATTTT.

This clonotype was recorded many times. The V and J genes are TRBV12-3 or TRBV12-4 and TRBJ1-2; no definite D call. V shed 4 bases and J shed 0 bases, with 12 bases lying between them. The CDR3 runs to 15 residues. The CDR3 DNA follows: TGTGCCAGCAGTTATGCCTACGGGTCTAACTATGGCTACACCTTC. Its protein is CASSYAYGSNYGYTF.

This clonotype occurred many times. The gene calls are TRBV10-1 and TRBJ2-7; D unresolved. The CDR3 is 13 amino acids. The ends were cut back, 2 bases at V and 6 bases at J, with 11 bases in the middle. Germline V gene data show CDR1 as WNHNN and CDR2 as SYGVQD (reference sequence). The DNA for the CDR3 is TGCGCCAGCAGTGAGGCTAGGGATCGCGAGCAGTACTTC. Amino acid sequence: CASSEARDREQYF.

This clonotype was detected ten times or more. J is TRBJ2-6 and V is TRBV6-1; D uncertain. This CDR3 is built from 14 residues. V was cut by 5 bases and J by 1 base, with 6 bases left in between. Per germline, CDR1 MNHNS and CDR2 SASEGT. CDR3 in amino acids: CASSQISGANVLTF. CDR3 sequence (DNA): TGTGCCAGCAGTCAGATTTCTGGGGCCAACGTCCTGACTTTC.

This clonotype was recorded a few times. The CDR3: CASSLGVTSASYNEQFF. As DNA, the CDR3 is TGTGCCAGCAGCTTAGGGGTGACTAGCGCATCCTACAATGAGCAGTTCTTC. The rearrangement uses TRBV7-6 and TRBJ2-1, with TRBD2 matching 8 bases. The CDR3 loop spans 17 amino acids. The ends lost 1 base at V and 1 base at J; junction bases unmatched: 6. CDR1 is SGHVS and CDR2 is FNYEAQ in the germline V gene.

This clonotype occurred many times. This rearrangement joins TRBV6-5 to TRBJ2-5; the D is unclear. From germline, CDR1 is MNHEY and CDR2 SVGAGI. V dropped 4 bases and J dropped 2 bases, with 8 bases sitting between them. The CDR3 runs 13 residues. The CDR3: CASSWDDQETQYF. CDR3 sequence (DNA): TGTGCCAGCAGTTGGGATGATCAAGAGACCCAGTACTTC.

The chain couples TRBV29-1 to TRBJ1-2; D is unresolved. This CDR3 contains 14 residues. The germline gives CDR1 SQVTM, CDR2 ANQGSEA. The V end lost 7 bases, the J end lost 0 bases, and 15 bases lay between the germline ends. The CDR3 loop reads CSGGGADTNYGYTF. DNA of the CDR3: TGCAGCGGGGGAGGCGCAGACACTAACTATGGCTACACCTTC.

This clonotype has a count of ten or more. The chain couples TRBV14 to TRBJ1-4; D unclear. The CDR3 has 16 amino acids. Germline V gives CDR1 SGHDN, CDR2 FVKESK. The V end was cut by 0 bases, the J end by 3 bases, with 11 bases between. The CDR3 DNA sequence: TGTGCCAGCAGCCAAGACGGGCCAGTCGCTAATGAAAAACTGTTTTTT. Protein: CASSQDGPVANEKLFF.

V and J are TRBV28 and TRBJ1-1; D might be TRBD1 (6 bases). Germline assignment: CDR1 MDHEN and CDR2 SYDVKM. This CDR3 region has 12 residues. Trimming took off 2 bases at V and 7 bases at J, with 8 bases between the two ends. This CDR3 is CASSLKDSEAFF. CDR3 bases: TGTGCCAGCAGTTTAAAGGACAGTGAAGCTTTCTTT.

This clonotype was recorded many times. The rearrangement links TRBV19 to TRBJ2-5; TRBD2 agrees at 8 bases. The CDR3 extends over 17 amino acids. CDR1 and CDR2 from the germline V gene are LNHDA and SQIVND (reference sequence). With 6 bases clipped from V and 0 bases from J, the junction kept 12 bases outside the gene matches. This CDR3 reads CASSLPQLAAYQETQYF. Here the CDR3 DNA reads TGTGCCAGTAGCCTCCCACAACTAGCGGCTTACCAAGAGACCCAGTACTTC.

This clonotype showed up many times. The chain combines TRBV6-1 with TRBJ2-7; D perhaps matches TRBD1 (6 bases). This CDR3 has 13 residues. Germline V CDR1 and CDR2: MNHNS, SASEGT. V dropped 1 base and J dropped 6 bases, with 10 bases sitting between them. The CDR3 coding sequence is TGTGCCAGCAGTGAAGATGACAGGAGCGAGCAGTACTTC. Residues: CASSEDDRSEQYF.

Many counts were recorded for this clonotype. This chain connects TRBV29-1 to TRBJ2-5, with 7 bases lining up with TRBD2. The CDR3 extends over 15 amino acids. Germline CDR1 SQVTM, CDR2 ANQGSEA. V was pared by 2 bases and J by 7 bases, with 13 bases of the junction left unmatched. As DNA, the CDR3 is TGCAGCGTTGAACGAAGCGGGGCGGCGAAGGGGACCCAGTACTTC. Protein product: CSVERSGAAKGTQYF. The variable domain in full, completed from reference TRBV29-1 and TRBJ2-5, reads SAVISQKPSRDICQRGTSLTIQCQVDSQVTMMFWYRQQPGQSLTLIATANQGSEATYESGFVIDKFPISRPNLTFSTLTVSNMSPEDSSIYLCSVERSGAAKGTQYFGPGTRLLVL.

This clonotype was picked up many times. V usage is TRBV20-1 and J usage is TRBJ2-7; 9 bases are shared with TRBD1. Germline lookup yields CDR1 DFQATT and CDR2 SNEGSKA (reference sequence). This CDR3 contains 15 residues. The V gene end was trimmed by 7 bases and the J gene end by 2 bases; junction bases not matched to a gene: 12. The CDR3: CSVINPGQGPYEQYF. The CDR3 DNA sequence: TGCAGTGTCATCAATCCGGGACAGGGACCCTACGAGCAGTACTTC.

The CDR3 nucleotides are TGTGCCAGCAGCTTGGGATGGCAGCAGTACTTC. This translates into CASSLGWQQYF. The chain combines TRBV7-2 with TRBJ2-7; no clear D. V was cut by 3 bases and J by 8 bases, with 8 bases left in between. Germline CDR1 reads SGHTA; CDR2 reads FQGNSA. This CDR3 comprises 11 residues.

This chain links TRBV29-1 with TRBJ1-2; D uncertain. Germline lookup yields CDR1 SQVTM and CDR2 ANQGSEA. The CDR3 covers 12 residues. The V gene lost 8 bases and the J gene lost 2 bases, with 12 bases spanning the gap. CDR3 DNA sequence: TGCAGCTTGGAAGTGTGGAACTATGGCTACACCTTC. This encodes CSLEVWNYGYTF. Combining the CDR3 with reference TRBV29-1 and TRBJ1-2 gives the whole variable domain SAVISQKPSRDICQRGTSLTIQCQVDSQVTMMFWYRQQPGQSLTLIATANQGSEATYESGFVIDKFPISRPNLTFSTLTVSNMSPEDSSIYLCSLEVWNYGYTFGSGTRLTVV.

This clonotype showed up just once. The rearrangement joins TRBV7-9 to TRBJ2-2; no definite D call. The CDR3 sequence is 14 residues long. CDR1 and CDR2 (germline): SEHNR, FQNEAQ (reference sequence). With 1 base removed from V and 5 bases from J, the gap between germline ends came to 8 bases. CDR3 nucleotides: TGTGCCAGCAGCTTAGGGGTATTGACCGGGGAGCTGTTTTTT. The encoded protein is CASSLGVLTGELFF. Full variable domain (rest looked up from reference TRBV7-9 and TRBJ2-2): DTGVSQNPRHKITKRGQNVTFRCDPISEHNRLYWYRQTLGQGPEFLTYFQNEAQLEKSRLLSDRFSAERPKGSFSTLEIQRTEQGDSAMYLCASSLGVLTGELFFGEGSRLTVL.

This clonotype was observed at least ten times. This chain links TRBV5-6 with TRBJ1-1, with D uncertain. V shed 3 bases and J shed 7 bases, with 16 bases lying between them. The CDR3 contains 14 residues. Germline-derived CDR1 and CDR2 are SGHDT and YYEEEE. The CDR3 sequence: CASSSPIRANEAFF. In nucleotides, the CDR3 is TGTGCCAGCAGCTCGCCCATACGGGCAAATGAAGCTTTCTTT.

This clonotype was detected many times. CDR3 DNA sequence: TGTGCCAGCAGTCCCTCGGGAGGGGAGGTATGGGGCTACACCTTC. This codes for CASSPSGGEVWGYTF. The chain combines TRBV12-3 or TRBV12-4 with TRBJ1-2, with D maybe TRBD1 (5 bases). The germline V and J ends were trimmed by 5 bases and 8 bases, with 21 bases remaining between them. There are 15 residues in the CDR3.

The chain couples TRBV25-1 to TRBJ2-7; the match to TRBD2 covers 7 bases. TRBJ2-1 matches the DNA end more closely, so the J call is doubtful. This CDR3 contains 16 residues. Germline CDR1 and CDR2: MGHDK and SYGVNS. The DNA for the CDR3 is TGTGCCAGCAGTGTGGGGGGGGAGAGCTCCTACAATGAGCAGTTCTTC. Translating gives CASSVGGESSYNEQFF.

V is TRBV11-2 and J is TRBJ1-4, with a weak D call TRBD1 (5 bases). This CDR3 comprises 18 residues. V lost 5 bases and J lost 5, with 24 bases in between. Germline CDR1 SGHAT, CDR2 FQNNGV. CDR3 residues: CASSPRRGSGTDNEKLFF. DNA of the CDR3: TGTGCCAGCAGCCCCCGAAGAGGGAGCGGGACCGACAATGAAAAACTGTTTTTT. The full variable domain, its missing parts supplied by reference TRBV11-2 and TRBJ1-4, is EAGVAQSPRYKIIEKRQSVAFWCNPISGHATLYWYQQILGQGPKLLIQFQNNGVVDDSQLPKDRFSAERLKGVDSTLKIQPAKLEDSAVYLCASSPRRGSGTDNEKLFFGSGTQLSVL.

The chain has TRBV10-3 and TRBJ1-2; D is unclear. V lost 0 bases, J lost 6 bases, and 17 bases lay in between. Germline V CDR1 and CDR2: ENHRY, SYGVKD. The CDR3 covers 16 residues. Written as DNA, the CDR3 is TGTGCCATCAGTGAGTCCAGCGGGGAACCGGAGCATGGCTACACCTTC. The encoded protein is CAISESSGEPEHGYTF.

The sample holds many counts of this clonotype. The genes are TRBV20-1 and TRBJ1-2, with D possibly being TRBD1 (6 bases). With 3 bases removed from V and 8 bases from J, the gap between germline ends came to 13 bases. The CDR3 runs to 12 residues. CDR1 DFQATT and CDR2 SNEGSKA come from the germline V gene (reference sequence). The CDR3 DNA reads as TGCAGTGCTAGGCAGGGGACGGGGGGCTACACCTTC. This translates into CSARQGTGGYTF.

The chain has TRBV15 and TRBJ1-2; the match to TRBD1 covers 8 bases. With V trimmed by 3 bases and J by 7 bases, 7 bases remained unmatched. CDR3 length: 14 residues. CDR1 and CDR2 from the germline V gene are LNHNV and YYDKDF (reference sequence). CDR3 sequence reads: CATSRTGQAGGYTF. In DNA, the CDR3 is TGTGCCACCAGCAGGACGGGACAGGCAGGTGGCTACACCTTC.

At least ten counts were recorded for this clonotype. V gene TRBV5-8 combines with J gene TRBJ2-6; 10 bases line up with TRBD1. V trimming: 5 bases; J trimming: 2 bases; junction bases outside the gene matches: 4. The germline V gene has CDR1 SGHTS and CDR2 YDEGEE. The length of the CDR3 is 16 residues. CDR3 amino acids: CASRPGTGAGANVLTF. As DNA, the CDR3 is TGTGCCAGCAGACCCGGGACAGGGGCTGGGGCCAACGTCCTGACTTTC.

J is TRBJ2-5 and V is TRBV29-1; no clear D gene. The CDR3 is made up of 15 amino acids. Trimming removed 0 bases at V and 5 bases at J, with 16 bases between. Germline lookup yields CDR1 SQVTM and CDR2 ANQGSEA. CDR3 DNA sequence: TGCAGCGTTGAAGATCTGGGGATCGGTTGGGAGACCCAGTACTTC. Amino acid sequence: CSVEDLGIGWETQYF.

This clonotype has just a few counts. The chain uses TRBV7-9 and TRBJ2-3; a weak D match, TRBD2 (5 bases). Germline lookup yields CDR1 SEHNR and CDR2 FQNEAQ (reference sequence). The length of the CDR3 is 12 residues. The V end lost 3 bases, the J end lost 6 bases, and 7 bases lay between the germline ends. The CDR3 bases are TGTGCCAGCAGCTTTATAGCGGATACGCAGTATTTT. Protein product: CASSFIADTQYF.

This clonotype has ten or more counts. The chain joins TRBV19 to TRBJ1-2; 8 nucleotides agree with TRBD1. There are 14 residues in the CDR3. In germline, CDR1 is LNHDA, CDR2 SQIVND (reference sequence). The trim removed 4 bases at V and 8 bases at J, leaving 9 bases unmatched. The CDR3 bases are TGTGCCAGTAGTACAGCCGGGACAGGAAGAGGCTACACCTTC. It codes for CASSTAGTGRGYTF.

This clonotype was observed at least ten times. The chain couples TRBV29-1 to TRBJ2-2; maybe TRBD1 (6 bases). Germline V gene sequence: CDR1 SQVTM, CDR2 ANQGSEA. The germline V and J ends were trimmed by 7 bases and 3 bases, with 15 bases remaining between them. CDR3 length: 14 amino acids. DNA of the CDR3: TGCAGCGCCAATTCAGGGGTGTACACCGGGGAGCTGTTTTTT. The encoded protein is CSANSGVYTGELFF.